Sequencing of this T cell receptor beta chain was carried out in a study of shared clonotypes between healthy human individuals. Naive CD8 cells were CD45RO-negative, positively selected for CCR7, excluding terminally differentiated effector memory CD45RA+ cells. Genomic DNA of every subset was divided equally among multiple immunoSEQ plates. Produced via immunoSEQ multiplex PCR; TCRdb's table is partial and in-frame only. Among around 2.1 million clones listed, 85% to 95% were seen once. Trimming stripped 3 bases from V and 0 bases from J, with 11 bases between. The CDR3 sequence is 15 residues long. The germline V gene encodes CDR1 LNHDA and CDR2 SQIVND (reference sequence). This clone was seen just once.

Sequences were obtained from naive CD8+ T cells from PBMCs. The chain joins TRBV19 to TRBJ1-1, with unresolved D. The TCR originated in a man between 18 and 29 years old in good health. Some clones in this sample may be carry-over from other donors' samples. CDR3 nucleotides: TGTGCCAGTAGTATCTCCTGGACGGTGAACACTGAAGCTTTCTTT. Protein sequence: CASSISWTVNTEAFF. The variable domain in full, with the rest retrieved from reference TRBV19 and TRBJ1-1, is DGGITQSPKYLFRKEGQNVTLSCEQNLNHDAMYWYRQDPGQGLRLIYYSQIVNDFQKGDIAEGYSVSREKKESFPLTVTSAQKNPTAFYLCASSISWTVNTEAFFGQGTRLTVV.